This is a list of T cell receptor beta chains from one sample in a study of T cell repertoires in cytomegalovirus infection. Using its own MiXCR run on the reads, TCRdb lists one record per CDR3 protein. The sample has 750,000 to 950,000 distinct CDR3 sequences, almost 30% seen once; the top ten hold about an eighth. What these receptors recognize is not known. The sample consisted of cultured CD8+ T cells from PBMCs, taken from culture after CMV antigen stimulation. The receptors stem from a human donor in good health (CMV status not recorded). Some clones in this sample may be carry-over from other donors' samples. CDR3s include the opening cysteine and the closing phenylalanine or tryptophan. A D gene is named only where the DNA matches it firmly. Only part of the rows carry a size: once, few, many, or a class if the clone is expanded.

CDR3 protein | CDR3 DNA | D gene | clone size | J gene | CDR3 length | V gene
CASSSFDRNTGELFF | TGTGCCAGCAGTTCGTTCGACAGGAACACCGGGGAGCTGTTTTTT | NA | NA | TRBJ2-2 | 15 | TRBV27
CASNPRGGSADTQYF | TGCGCCAGCAATCCGAGGGGGGGGTCCGCAGATACGCAGTATTTT | NA | few | TRBJ2-3 | 15 | TRBV4-3
CASSHKGRAAWNEKLFF | TGTGCCAGCAGCCATAAGGGGAGGGCAGCTTGGAATGAAAAACTGTTTTTT | NA | many | TRBJ1-4 | 17 | TRBV7-2
CASSYAGEAFF | TGTGCCAGCAGCTATGCGGGAGAAGCTTTCTTT | NA | NA | TRBJ1-1 | 11 | TRBV13
CASSFHRGGDYGYTF | TGTGCCAGCAGTTTCCACCGGGGGGGCGACTATGGCTACACCTTC | NA | NA | TRBJ1-2 | 15 | TRBV6-8
CASSIRDSRYSPLHF | TGTGCCAGCAGTATCCGGGACAGTAGATATTCACCCCTCCACTTT | TRBD1 | few | TRBJ1-6 | 15 | TRBV6-5
CSAWDSGINQPQHF | TGCAGTGCGTGGGACAGCGGAATAAATCAGCCCCAGCATTTT | TRBD1 | NA | TRBJ1-5 | 14 | TRBV20-1
CASAWREVVGETQYF | TGTGCCAGCGCCTGGAGGGAAGTGGTGGGGGAGACCCAGTACTTC | NA | once | TRBJ2-5 | 15 | TRBV28
CASSPVPSGPLNEQFF | TGTGCCAGCAGCCCAGTGCCTAGCGGGCCGTTGAATGAGCAGTTCTTC | TRBD2 | many | TRBJ2-1 | 16 | TRBV7-8
CARRSSPGTANYGYTF | TGTGCCAGAAGATCCTCACCCGGGACCGCTAACTATGGCTACACCTTC | NA | few | TRBJ1-2 | 16 | TRBV2
CASSAQAPGWETQYF | TGTGCCAGCAGTGCCCAAGCCCCGGGATGGGAGACCCAGTACTTC | NA | NA | TRBJ2-5 | 15 | TRBV27
CASRLDGSSYNEQFF | TGTGCCAGCAGGCTTGACGGGAGCTCCTACAATGAGCAGTTCTTC | NA | few | TRBJ2-1 | 15 | TRBV12-3/TRBV12-4
CASRQGTGYGYTF | TGTGCCAGCAGACAAGGGACGGGCTATGGCTACACCTTC | NA | NA | TRBJ1-2 | 13 | TRBV27
CASSQLPAGLVGDTQYF | TGTGCCAGCAGCCAATTGCCAGCGGGGTTGGTGGGAGATACGCAGTATTTT | TRBD2 | NA | TRBJ2-3 | 17 | TRBV4-2
CASSLSARPNTEAFF | TGTGCCAGCAGCTTATCGGCCAGACCGAACACTGAAGCTTTCTTT | NA | many | TRBJ1-1 | 15 | TRBV7-6
CASSLLNGADTQYF | TGTGCCAGCAGCTTGCTGAACGGGGCGGATACGCAGTATTTT | NA | NA | TRBJ2-3 | 14 | TRBV5-4
CASSLVGSNEQFF | TGTGCCAGCAGCTTAGTAGGGAGCAATGAGCAGTTCTTC | NA | many | TRBJ2-1 | 13 | TRBV7-6
CASSQGHLNTGELFF | TGCGCCAGCAGCCAGGGACACCTGAACACCGGGGAGCTGTTTTTT | NA | NA | TRBJ2-2 | 15 | TRBV4-1
CASSFRPLPTDTQYF | TGTGCCAGCAGCTTTAGACCGCTCCCCACAGATACGCAGTATTTT | NA | few | TRBJ2-3 | 15 | TRBV7-8
CASNFDRGFSGELFF | TGTGCCAGCAACTTTGACAGGGGTTTCTCCGGGGAGCTGTTTTTT | TRBD1 | few | TRBJ2-2 | 15 | TRBV6-2/TRBV6-3
CASSQEWGRGKASTAFF | TGTGCCAGCAGCCAAGAATGGGGACGGGGCAAAGCCAGTACAGCTTTCTTT | NA | NA | TRBJ1-1 | 17 | TRBV4-2
CSALTPGQGSYNEQFF | TGCAGTGCTTTAACGCCGGGACAGGGCTCCTACAATGAGCAGTTCTTC | TRBD1 | NA | TRBJ2-1 | 16 | TRBV20-1
CASSLSLTGPYEQYF | TGTGCCAGCAGCTTGTCGTTGACAGGGCCCTACGAGCAGTACTTC | TRBD1 | NA | TRBJ2-7 | 15 | TRBV5-6
CASSQDERRQFF | TGTGCCAGCAGCCAAGATGAGCGTCGTCAGTTCTTC | NA | few | TRBJ2-1 | 12 | TRBV3-1
CASSFGGGATEQYF | TGTGCCAGCAGTTTCGGCGGGGGGGCCACCGAGCAGTACTTC | TRBD2 | many | TRBJ2-7 | 14 | TRBV27
CASSLSNAVATEAFF | TGTGCCAGCAGTTTATCGAATGCGGTGGCCACTGAAGCTTTCTTT | NA | few | TRBJ1-1 | 15 | TRBV27
CASSQGGRGTEAFF | TGTGCCAGCAGCCAAGGGGGGCGGGGCACTGAAGCTTTCTTT | NA | few | TRBJ1-1 | 14 | TRBV4-1
CASSPTYSQPQHF | TGTGCCAGCAGTCCCACATATAGTCAGCCCCAGCATTTT | NA | few | TRBJ1-5 | 13 | TRBV27
CASSFGVLGDYEQYF | TGTGCCAGCAGTTTTGGGGTCTTGGGAGACTACGAGCAGTACTTC | NA | NA | TRBJ2-7 | 15 | TRBV28
CASSYTGAGQYF | TGTGCCAGCAGCTACACAGGGGCTGGGCAGTACTTC | TRBD1 | few | TRBJ2-7 | 12 | TRBV11-1
CASSLRDGINQPQHF | TGTGCCAGCAGTTTAAGAGATGGGATCAATCAGCCCCAGCATTTT | NA | once | TRBJ1-5 | 15 | TRBV28
CASSTQGVEQYF | TGTGCCAGCAGCACGCAGGGCGTCGAGCAGTACTTC | NA | NA | TRBJ2-7 | 12 | TRBV7-9
CSARGPGDGYTF | TGCAGTGCTAGAGGACCCGGGGATGGCTACACCTTC | NA | NA | TRBJ1-2 | 12 | TRBV20-1
CASTKTGELFF | TGTGCCAGCACTAAAACCGGGGAGCTGTTTTTT | NA | NA | TRBJ2-2 | 11 | TRBV12-3/TRBV12-4
CAIKTSGGYTF | TGTGCCATCAAAACAAGCGGTGGCTACACCTTC | NA | NA | TRBJ1-2 | 11 | TRBV10-3
CASTLERGKTEQFF | TGTGCCAGTACCCTGGAGCGGGGGAAGACTGAGCAGTTCTTC | TRBD2 | NA | TRBJ2-1 | 14 | TRBV19
CARPSIPSTGYEQYF | TGTGCCAGACCCTCCATCCCATCAACGGGCTACGAGCAGTACTTC | NA | NA | TRBJ2-7 | 15 | TRBV6-2/TRBV6-3
CASSGDRLPNTGELFF | TGTGCCAGCAGCGGAGACAGGCTCCCGAACACCGGGGAGCTGTTTTTT | NA | few | TRBJ2-2 | 16 | TRBV7-8
CASSLSLYEQYF | TGTGCCAGCAGTTTATCGCTGTACGAGCAGTACTTC | NA | NA | TRBJ2-7 | 12 | TRBV12-3/TRBV12-4
CASSLFGLTRALNTEAFF | TGTGCCAGCAGCCTGTTTGGCCTTACCAGGGCCCTGAACACTGAAGCTTTCTTT | NA | few | TRBJ1-1 | 18 | TRBV2
CAGGSQNTGELFF | TGTGCCGGCGGGAGCCAGAACACCGGGGAGCTGTTTTTT | TRBD2 | NA | TRBJ2-2 | 13 | TRBV7-6
CASSPAGQEAFF | TGTGCCAGCAGTCCGGCGGGACAGGAAGCTTTCTTT | TRBD1 | NA | TRBJ1-1 | 12 | TRBV27
CASSLWAGEITKAKNIQYF | TGTGCCAGCAGTTTATGGGCAGGGGAGATCACAAAAGCCAAAAACATTCAGTACTTC | NA | NA | TRBJ2-4 | 19 | TRBV12-3/TRBV12-4
CASSLGLTSYNEQFF | TGTGCCAGCAGCTTAGGGCTAACGTCCTACAATGAGCAGTTCTTC | NA | NA | TRBJ2-1 | 15 | TRBV7-6
CSVATWDREYQETQYF | TGCAGCGTAGCAACCTGGGACAGGGAGTACCAAGAGACCCAGTACTTC | TRBD1 | few | TRBJ2-5 | 16 | TRBV29-1
CASSPGAAGTDTQYF | TGTGCCAGCAGTCCCGGGGCGGCGGGCACAGATACGCAGTATTTT | NA | NA | TRBJ2-3 | 15 | TRBV27
CASSPTGGSGDQPQHF | TGTGCCAGCAGCCCCACAGGGGGCAGCGGAGATCAGCCCCAGCATTTT | TRBD1 | NA | TRBJ1-5 | 16 | TRBV6-8
CASSDPTGLPKNIQYF | TGTGCCAGCAGCGACCCCACGGGGCTACCCAAAAACATTCAGTACTTC | NA | NA | TRBJ2-4 | 16 | TRBV6-2/TRBV6-3
CASSVIGGRETQYF | TGTGCCAGCAGCGTGATAGGGGGTAGAGAGACCCAGTACTTC | NA | many | TRBJ2-5 | 14 | TRBV27